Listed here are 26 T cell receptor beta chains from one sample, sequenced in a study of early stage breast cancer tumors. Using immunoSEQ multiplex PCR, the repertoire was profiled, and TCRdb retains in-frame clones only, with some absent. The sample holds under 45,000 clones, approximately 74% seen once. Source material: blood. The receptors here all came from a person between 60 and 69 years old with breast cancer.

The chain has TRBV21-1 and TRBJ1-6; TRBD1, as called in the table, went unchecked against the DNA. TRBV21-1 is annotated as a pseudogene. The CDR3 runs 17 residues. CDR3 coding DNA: TGTGCCAGCAGATTCCCTAGAGAGACAGGGCCTAGTTCACCCCTCCACTTT. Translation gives CASRFPRETGPSSPLHF.

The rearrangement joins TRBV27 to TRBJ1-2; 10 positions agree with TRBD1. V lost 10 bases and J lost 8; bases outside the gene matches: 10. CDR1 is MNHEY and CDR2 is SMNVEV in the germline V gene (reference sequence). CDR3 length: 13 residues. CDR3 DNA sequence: TGTGCCAACCTACGACAGGGGGCGCGGGGCTACACCTTC. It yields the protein CANLRQGARGYTF.

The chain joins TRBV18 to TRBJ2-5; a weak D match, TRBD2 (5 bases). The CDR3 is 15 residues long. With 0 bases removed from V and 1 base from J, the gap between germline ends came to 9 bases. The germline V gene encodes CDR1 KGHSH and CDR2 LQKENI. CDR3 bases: TGTGCCAGCTCACCACCACAAAGCGGCCAAGAGACCCAGTACTTC. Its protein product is CASSPPQSGQETQYF.

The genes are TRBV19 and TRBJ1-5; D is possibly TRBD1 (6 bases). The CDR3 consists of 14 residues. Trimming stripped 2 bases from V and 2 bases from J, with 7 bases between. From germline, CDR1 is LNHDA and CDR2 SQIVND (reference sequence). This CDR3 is CASSIRGRNQPQHF. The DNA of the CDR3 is TGTGCCAGTAGTATACGGGGGCGCAATCAGCCCCAGCATTTT. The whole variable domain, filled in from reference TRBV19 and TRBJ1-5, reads DGGITQSPKYLFRKEGQNVTLSCEQNLNHDAMYWYRQDPGQGLRLIYYSQIVNDFQKGDIAEGYSVSREKKESFPLTVTSAQKNPTAFYLCASSIRGRNQPQHFGDGTRLSIL.

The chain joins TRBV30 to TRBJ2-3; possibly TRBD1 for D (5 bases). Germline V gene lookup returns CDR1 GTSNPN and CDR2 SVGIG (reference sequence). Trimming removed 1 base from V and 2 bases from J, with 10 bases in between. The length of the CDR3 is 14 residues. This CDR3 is CAWSGGHHTDTQYF. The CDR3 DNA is TGTGCCTGGAGTGGCGGACACCACACAGATACGCAGTATTTT.

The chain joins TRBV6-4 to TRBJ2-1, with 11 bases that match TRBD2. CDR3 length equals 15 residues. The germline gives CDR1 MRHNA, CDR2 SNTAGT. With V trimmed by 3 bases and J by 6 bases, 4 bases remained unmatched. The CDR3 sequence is CASSEALAGANEQFF. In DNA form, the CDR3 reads TGTGCCAGCAGTGAGGCACTAGCGGGAGCCAATGAGCAGTTCTTC.

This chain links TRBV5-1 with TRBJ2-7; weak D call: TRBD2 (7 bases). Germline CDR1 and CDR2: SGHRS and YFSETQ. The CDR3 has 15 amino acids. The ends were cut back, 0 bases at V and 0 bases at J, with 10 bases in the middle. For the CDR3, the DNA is TGCGCCAGCAGCTTGGGAGGGGGGGGCTCCTACGAGCAGTACTTC. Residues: CASSLGGGGSYEQYF. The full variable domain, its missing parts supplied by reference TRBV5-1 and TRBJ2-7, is KAGVTQTPRYLIKTRGQQVTLSCSPISGHRSVSWYQQTPGQGLQFLFEYFSETQRNKGNFPGRFSGRQFSNSRSEMNVSTLELGDSALYLCASSLGGGGSYEQYFGPGTRLTVT.

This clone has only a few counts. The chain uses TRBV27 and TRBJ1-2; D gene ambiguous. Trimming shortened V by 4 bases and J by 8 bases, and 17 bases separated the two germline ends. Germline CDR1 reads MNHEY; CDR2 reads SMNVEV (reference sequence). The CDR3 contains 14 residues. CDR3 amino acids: CASSSFAPGSGYTF. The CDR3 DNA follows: TGTGCCAGCAGTTCGTTTGCCCCGGGCTCGGGCTACACCTTC.

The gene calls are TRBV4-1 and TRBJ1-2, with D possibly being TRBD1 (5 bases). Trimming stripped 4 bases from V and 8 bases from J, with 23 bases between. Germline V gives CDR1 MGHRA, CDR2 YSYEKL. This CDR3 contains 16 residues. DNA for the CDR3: TGCGCCAGCAGCCTAAACTCCGGGGGAAGTGTCTTCGGCTACACCTTC. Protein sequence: CASSLNSGGSVFGYTF.

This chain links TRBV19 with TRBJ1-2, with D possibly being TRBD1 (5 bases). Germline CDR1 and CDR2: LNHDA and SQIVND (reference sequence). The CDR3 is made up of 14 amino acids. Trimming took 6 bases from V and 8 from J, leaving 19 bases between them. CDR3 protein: CASSMRRGEQGYTF. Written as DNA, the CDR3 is TGTGCCAGTAGCATGAGAAGGGGCGAACAGGGCTACACCTTC.

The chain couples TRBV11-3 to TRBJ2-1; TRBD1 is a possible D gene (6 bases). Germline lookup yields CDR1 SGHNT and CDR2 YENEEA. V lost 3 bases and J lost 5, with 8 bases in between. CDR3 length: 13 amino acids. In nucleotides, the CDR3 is TGTGCCAGCAGCTTCTGGACAGACAATGAGCAGTTCTTC. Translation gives CASSFWTDNEQFF.

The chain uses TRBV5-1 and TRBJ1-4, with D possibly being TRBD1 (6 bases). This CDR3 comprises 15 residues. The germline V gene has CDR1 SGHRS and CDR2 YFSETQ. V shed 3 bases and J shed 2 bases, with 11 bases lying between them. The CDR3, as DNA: TGCGCCAGCAGCTCAACAGGGTTCACTAATGAAAAACTGTTTTTT. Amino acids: CASSSTGFTNEKLFF. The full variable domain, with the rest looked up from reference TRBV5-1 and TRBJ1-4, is KAGVTQTPRYLIKTRGQQVTLSCSPISGHRSVSWYQQTPGQGLQFLFEYFSETQRNKGNFPGRFSGRQFSNSRSEMNVSTLELGDSALYLCASSSTGFTNEKLFFGSGTQLSVL.

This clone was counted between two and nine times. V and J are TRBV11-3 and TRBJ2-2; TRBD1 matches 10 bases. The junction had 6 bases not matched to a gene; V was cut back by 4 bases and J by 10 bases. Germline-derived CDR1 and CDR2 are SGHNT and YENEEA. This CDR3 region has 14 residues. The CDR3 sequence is CASSSDRGVKELFF. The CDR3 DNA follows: TGTGCCAGCAGCTCGGACAGGGGGGTGAAGGAGCTGTTTTTT.

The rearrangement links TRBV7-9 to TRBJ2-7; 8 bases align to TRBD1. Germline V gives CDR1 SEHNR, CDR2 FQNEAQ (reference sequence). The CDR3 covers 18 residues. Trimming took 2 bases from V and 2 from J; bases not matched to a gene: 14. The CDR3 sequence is CASSLSWGRQGTTYEQYF. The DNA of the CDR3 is TGTGCCAGCAGCTTATCGTGGGGGAGACAGGGGACAACCTACGAGCAGTACTTC.

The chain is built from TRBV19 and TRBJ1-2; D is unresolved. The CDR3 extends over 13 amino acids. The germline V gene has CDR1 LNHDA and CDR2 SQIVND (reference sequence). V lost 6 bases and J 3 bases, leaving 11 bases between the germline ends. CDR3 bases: TGTGCCAGTAGCCTAGGACGGTACTATGGCTACACCTTC. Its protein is CASSLGRYYGYTF.

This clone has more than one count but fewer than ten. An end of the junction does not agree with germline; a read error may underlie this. In DNA form, the CDR3 reads TGTGCCACCAGTAGAGGGCCCATCCCCTACAATGAGCAGTTCTTC. Protein sequence: CATSRGPIPYNEQFF. The chain links TRBV15 to TRBJ2-1; D might be TRBD2 (5 bases). The CDR3 runs 15 residues. CDR1 and CDR2 from the germline V gene are LNHNV and YYDKDF (reference sequence).

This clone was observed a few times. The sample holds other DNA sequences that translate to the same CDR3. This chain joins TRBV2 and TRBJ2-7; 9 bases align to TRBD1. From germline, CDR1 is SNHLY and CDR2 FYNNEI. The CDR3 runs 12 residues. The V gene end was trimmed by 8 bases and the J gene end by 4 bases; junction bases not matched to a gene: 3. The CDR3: CASAGQGYEQYF. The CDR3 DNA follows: TGTGCCAGCGCTGGACAGGGGTACGAGCAGTACTTC.

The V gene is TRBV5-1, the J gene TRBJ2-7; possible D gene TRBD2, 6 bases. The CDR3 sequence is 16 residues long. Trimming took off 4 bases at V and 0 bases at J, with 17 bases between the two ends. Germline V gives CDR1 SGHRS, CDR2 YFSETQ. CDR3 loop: CASSLGQASVSYEQYF. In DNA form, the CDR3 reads TGCGCCAGCAGCCTGGGTCAGGCTAGCGTCTCCTACGAGCAGTACTTC.

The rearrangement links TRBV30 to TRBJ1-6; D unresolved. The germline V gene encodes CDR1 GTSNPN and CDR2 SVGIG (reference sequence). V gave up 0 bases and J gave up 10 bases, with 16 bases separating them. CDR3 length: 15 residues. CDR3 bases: TGTGCCTGGAGTGTATATGGAGGGCACGGGTCACCCCTCCACTTT. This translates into CAWSVYGGHGSPLHF.

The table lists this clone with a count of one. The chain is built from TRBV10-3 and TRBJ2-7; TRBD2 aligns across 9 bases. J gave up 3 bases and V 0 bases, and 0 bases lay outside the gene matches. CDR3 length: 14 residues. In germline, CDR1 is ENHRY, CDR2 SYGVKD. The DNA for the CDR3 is TGTGCCATCAGTGAGTCTAGCGGGGGCTACGAGCAGTACTTC. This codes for CAISESSGGYEQYF.

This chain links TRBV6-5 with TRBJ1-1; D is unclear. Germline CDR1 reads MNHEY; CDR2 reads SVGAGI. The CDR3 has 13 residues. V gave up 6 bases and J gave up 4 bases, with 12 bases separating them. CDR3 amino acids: CASSPLGPTEAFF. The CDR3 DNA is TGTGCCAGCAGCCCCCTCGGGCCCACTGAAGCTTTCTTT.

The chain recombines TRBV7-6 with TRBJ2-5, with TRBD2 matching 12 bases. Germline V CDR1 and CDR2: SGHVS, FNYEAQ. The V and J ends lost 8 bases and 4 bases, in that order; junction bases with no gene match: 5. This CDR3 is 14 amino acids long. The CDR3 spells CASLAGGIGETQYF. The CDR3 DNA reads TGTGCCAGCCTAGCGGGGGGGATTGGAGAGACCCAGTACTTC.

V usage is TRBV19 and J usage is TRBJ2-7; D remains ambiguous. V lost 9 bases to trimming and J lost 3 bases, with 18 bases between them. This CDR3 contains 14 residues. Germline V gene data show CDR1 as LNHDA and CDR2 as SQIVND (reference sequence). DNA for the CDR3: TGTGCCAGAAAGATCTCCGGTTCTTTCTACGAGCAGTACTTC. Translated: CARKISGSFYEQYF.

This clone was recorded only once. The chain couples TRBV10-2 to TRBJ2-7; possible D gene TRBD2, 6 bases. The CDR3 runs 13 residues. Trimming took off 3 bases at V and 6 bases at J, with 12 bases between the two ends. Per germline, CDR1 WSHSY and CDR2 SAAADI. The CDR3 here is CASSDPAGSEQYF. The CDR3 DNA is TGCGCCAGCAGTGACCCTGCGGGGTCCGAGCAGTACTTC.

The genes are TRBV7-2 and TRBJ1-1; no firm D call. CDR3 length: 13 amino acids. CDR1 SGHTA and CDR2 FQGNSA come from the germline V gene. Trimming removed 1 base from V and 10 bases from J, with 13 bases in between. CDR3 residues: CASSLGSLSRAFF. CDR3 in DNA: TGTGCCAGCAGCTTAGGAAGCCTTAGTCGAGCTTTCTTT.

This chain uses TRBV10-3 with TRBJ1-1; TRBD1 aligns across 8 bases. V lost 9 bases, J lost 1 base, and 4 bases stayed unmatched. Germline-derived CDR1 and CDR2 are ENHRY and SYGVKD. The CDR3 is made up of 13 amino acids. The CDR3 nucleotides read TGTGCCATTGGACAGGGTTGGAACACTGAAGCTTTCTTT. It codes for CAIGQGWNTEAFF.